The clone carrying this T cell receptor beta chain was seen a handful of times. Its antigen is unidentified. TCRdb processed the RT-PCR reads anew with MiXCR; each CDR3 protein has one entry. This table has fewer than 700,000 distinct CDR3 sequences, 13% appearing once. The data were obtained in a study of response to subunit inactivated influenza vaccine. Study-wide results and limits: Authors suggested few new T cells are recruited by each seasonal influenza vaccination.

The V gene's germline CDR1 is SGHRS and CDR2 YFSETQ. The V segment lost 2 bases and the J segment 8 bases; nucleotides outside the gene matches: 4. The CDR3 has 13 amino acids. This sequence joins TRBV5-1 and TRBJ2-1; 7 bases map to TRBD1. This receptor was identified in a man aged 50-60 years who received an inactivated influenza vaccine. The sample was PBMCs from blood, taken roughly 47 days after vaccination. The CDR3, as DNA: TGCGCCAGCAGCTTCCAGGGGGTTGATGAGCAGTTCTTC. As protein: CASSFQGVDEQFF.